This T cell receptor (beta chain) was profiled in a study of blood T cell repertoires in COVID-19. Germline V CDR1 and CDR2: SNHLY, FYNNEI. The CDR3 totals 13 residues. With V trimmed by 8 bases and J by 9 bases, 9 bases remained unmatched. This clone was detected only a few times. Clones were read by immunoSEQ multiplex PCR, and TCRdb kept only the in-frame ones, dropping some. The table includes around 150,000 clones, roughly three quarters detected once. This TCR was sampled from a man between 50 and 59 years old with active or convalescent COVID-19. The chain employs TRBV2 and TRBJ2-1; 8 bases fit TRBD2. The specimen sequenced was peripheral blood. The chain's CDR3 is CASLGLAVSEQFF. CDR3 coding DNA: TGTGCCAGCCTAGGACTAGCCGTAAGTGAGCAGTTCTTC.